The 4 T cell receptor beta chains given below trace back to one sample, sequenced in a study of control samples from healthy donors and cancer patients (dated by TCRdb to between 2020 and 2021). Library preparation was by the immunoSEQ multiplex PCR assay. TCRdb re-hosts the immuneACCESS table, in-frame sequences only. Its copies lack some clones; in the studies checked, an unresolved V gene accounts for under half of them, and the cause for the rest is not known. The sample includes tens of thousands of clones, with roughly 80% observed a single time. In total, the top ten clones hold roughly 3.1% of the sample. Sequencing was carried out using PBMCs. The receptor set was obtained from a woman aged 50 to 60 with lung cancer.

This chain links TRBV28 with TRBJ1-5, with TRBD1 as a possible D gene (5 bases). Looked up from germline, CDR1 is MDHEN and CDR2 is SYDVKM. The CDR3 runs 15 residues. V was cut by 4 bases and J by 5 bases, with 15 bases left in between. In DNA, the CDR3 is TGTGCCAGCAGTTCCCTTCAGGGAGGGGATCAGCCCCAGCATTTT. Protein sequence: CASSSLQGGDQPQHF.

This clone was seen only a few times. The rearrangement uses TRBV27 and TRBJ2-1; tentatively, D is TRBD2 (7 bases). CDR3 length: 16 residues. Germline values: CDR1 MNHEY, CDR2 SMNVEV (reference sequence). Trimming took 2 bases from V and 0 from J, leaving 11 bases between them. The CDR3 DNA sequence: TGTGCCAGCAGTTTAGATGCGGGGGCCTCCTACAATGAGCAGTTCTTC. It specifies CASSLDAGASYNEQFF.

This chain joins TRBV3-1 (or the pseudogene TRBV3-2) and TRBJ2-2, with a possible D match to TRBD2 (5 bases). V was cut by 6 bases and J by 4 bases, with 12 bases left in between. In germline, CDR1 is LGHDT, CDR2 YNNKEL (reference sequence). The CDR3 has 14 amino acids. This CDR3 is CASSPRTSTGELFF. CDR3 nucleotide sequence: TGTGCCAGCAGTCCCCGCACTAGCACCGGGGAGCTGTTTTTT.

The V gene is TRBV5-5, the J gene TRBJ1-2; 7 bases match TRBD1. V shed 1 base, J shed 3 bases, and the junction held 3 bases outside the gene matches. In germline, CDR1 is SGHKS, CDR2 YYEKEE (reference sequence). This CDR3 comprises 14 residues. The CDR3 sequence is CASSLTGDDYGYTF. DNA of the CDR3: TGTGCCAGCAGCTTGACAGGGGACGACTATGGCTACACCTTC.